A single sample gave rise to the 27 T cell receptor beta chains below, sequenced in a study of a mutant IDH1 vaccine in newly diagnosed glioma. Their antigens remain unidentified. Only in-frame clones appear in the TCRdb table, and some are missing; sequencing was by immunoSEQ multiplex PCR. The repertoire holds approximately 40,000 clones, with 84% as singletons. Indicated time point: week 11, during vaccination. The vaccine gave 300 ug of a 20-mer mutant IDH1 peptide subcutaneously per dose. Sequences were derived from PBMCs, sampled from a glioma patient whose treatment included an IDH1 peptide vaccine. These receptors were collected from a middle-aged man with glioma.

This chain joins TRBV28 and TRBJ2-6; D uncertain. The CDR3 runs to 14 residues. V was trimmed by 3 bases and J by 0 bases, leaving 3 bases between them. From germline, CDR1 is MDHEN and CDR2 SYDVKM. Written as DNA, the CDR3 is TGTGCCAGCAGTTTGTTCTCTGGGGCCAACGTCCTGACTTTC. Translation: CASSLFSGANVLTF.

The chain links TRBV5-1 to TRBJ2-1, with 9 bases lining up with TRBD2. Germline V gives CDR1 SGHRS, CDR2 YFSETQ. The CDR3 consists of 16 residues. The V segment lost 0 bases and the J segment 6 bases; nucleotides outside the gene matches: 7. The CDR3 spells CASSLAPSGTTNEQFF. CDR3 DNA: TGCGCCAGCAGCTTGGCCCCTAGCGGGACGACCAATGAGCAGTTCTTC.

This clone has a single count. The V call is TRBV9, the J call TRBJ2-7, with 8 bases identical to TRBD2. CDR3 length equals 15 residues. Unmatched junction bases numbered 10, after V lost 5 bases and J lost 3 bases. Germline assignment: CDR1 SGDLS and CDR2 YYNGEE. This CDR3 is CASSFSTSAIYEQYF. The CDR3, as DNA: TGTGCCAGCAGTTTCTCGACTAGCGCAATCTACGAGCAGTACTTC.

The rearrangement links TRBV7-6 to TRBJ1-2; 7 bases map to TRBD1. This CDR3 is 15 amino acids long. Germline-derived CDR1 and CDR2 are SGHVS and FNYEAQ. The J segment lost 6 bases and the V segment lost 1 base, leaving 8 bases of the junction unmatched. The CDR3 DNA reads as TGTGCCAGCAGCTTAGGAGGGGGCAATTTTGATGGCTACACCTTC. It is translated as CASSLGGGNFDGYTF.

The chain couples TRBV2 to TRBJ2-6, with unresolved D. This CDR3 has 17 residues. V lost 4 bases and J lost 0, with 13 bases in between. Germline CDR1 and CDR2: SNHLY and FYNNEI. This chain's CDR3 is CASSGNSPSSGANVLTF. CDR3 DNA sequence: TGTGCCAGCAGTGGAAACAGTCCCAGCTCTGGGGCCAACGTCCTGACTTTC.

The chain links TRBV7-2 to TRBJ2-1; 8 positions match TRBD2. V was pared by 3 bases and J by 10 bases, with 11 bases of the junction left unmatched. The CDR3 length is 15 residues. Germline V lookup: CDR1 SGHTA, CDR2 FQGNSA. CDR3 sequence: CASSLIPRLAREQFF. CDR3 nucleotide sequence: TGTGCCAGCAGCTTGATTCCCAGACTAGCGCGGGAGCAGTTCTTC.

To note about this clone: One end of the junction does not line up with germline, which may come from a read error. The chain uses TRBV6-6 and TRBJ2-7; 9 positions match TRBD1. Germline V gene sequence: CDR1 MNHNY, CDR2 SVGAGI (reference sequence). This CDR3 spans 15 amino acids. The CDR3 bases are TGTGCCAGCAGTTACTCGACGGCTCCTTCCGGGACAGGGCTTTTC. The encoded protein is CASSYSTAPSGTGLF.

The chain combines TRBV19 with TRBJ2-3; no firm D call. CDR1 and CDR2 (germline): LNHDA, SQIVND (reference sequence). Trimming took 6 bases from V and 6 from J, leaving 16 bases between them. The CDR3 consists of 14 residues. The CDR3 here is CASSIQDAHDTQYF. The CDR3 DNA reads TGTGCCAGTAGCATACAAGACGCTCACGATACGCAGTATTTT.

The genes are TRBV5-1 and TRBJ1-1; D ambiguous. Germline V gene lookup returns CDR1 SGHRS and CDR2 YFSETQ. Trimming cost V 4 bases and J 1 base, with 11 bases left between them. This CDR3 has 14 residues. In DNA form, the CDR3 reads TGCGCCAGCAGCACAAAACGGGGGAACACTGAAGCTTTCTTT. This encodes CASSTKRGNTEAFF. Using reference TRBV5-1 and TRBJ1-1 for the parts outside the CDR3, the full variable domain is KAGVTQTPRYLIKTRGQQVTLSCSPISGHRSVSWYQQTPGQGLQFLFEYFSETQRNKGNFPGRFSGRQFSNSRSEMNVSTLELGDSALYLCASSTKRGNTEAFFGQGTRLTVV.

This chain joins TRBV5-4 and TRBJ2-2; D may be TRBD2 (6 bases). The CDR3 covers 14 residues. Trimming left V 7 bases short and J 6 bases short, with 16 bases between. Germline V gives CDR1 SGHNT, CDR2 YYREEE (reference sequence). The CDR3 coding sequence is TGTGCCAGCCGCCCGGAGGGGTTTGCCGGGGAGCTGTTTTTT. Its translation is CASRPEGFAGELFF.

The chain couples TRBV29-1 to TRBJ2-5; no clear D gene. This CDR3 is 14 amino acids long. V lost 1 base to trimming and J lost 1 base, with 10 bases between them. Germline CDR1 is SQVTM and CDR2 is ANQGSEA. This CDR3 reads CSVEGQGSQETQYF. CDR3 nucleotides: TGCAGCGTTGAAGGGCAAGGGTCCCAAGAGACCCAGTACTTC.

V usage is TRBV5-1 and J usage is TRBJ2-5; TRBD2 agrees at 9 bases. The CDR3 is made up of 15 amino acids. Trimming removed 5 bases from V and 0 bases from J; junction bases left unmatched: 5. Germline CDR1 and CDR2: SGHRS and YFSETQ. Here the CDR3 reads CASRFTSGYQETQYF. CDR3 in DNA: TGCGCCAGCAGATTCACTAGCGGGTACCAAGAGACCCAGTACTTC.

This clone was seen once. This chain joins TRBV6-5 and TRBJ2-5; a weak D match, TRBD1 (6 bases). Germline V CDR1 and CDR2: MNHEY, SVGAGI. There are 15 residues in the CDR3. The V end lost 6 bases, the J end lost 1 base, and 15 bases lay between the germline ends. The CDR3 bases are TGTGCCAGCAGATACAATCAGGACAGCCAAGAGACCCAGTACTTC. Translating gives CASRYNQDSQETQYF.

Here the CDR3 reads CASSLDKDRINEKLFF. The CDR3 nucleotides read TGTGCCAGCAGCTTAGACAAGGACAGGATTAATGAAAAACTGTTTTTT. The rearrangement joins TRBV7-2 to TRBJ1-4; 7 nucleotides line up with TRBD1. Germline lookup yields CDR1 SGHTA and CDR2 FQGNSA. This CDR3 is 16 amino acids long. The trim removed 1 base at V and 4 bases at J, leaving 6 bases unmatched.

This clone was counted between two and nine times. The chain links TRBV19 to TRBJ1-2; no firm D call. The CDR3 loop spans 15 amino acids. Germline loops: CDR1 LNHDA, CDR2 SQIVND (reference sequence). Trimming pared 7 bases from V and 7 bases from J, leaving 22 bases between. CDR3 coding DNA: TGTGCCAGTATCGGGGTCGACAACAACCTCCCTGGCTACACCTTC. Its translation is CASIGVDNNLPGYTF.

The chain joins TRBV7-9 to TRBJ2-7; 7 positions match TRBD1. CDR3 length: 14 amino acids. J gave up 3 bases and V 8 bases, and 10 bases lay outside the gene matches. Germline lookup yields CDR1 SEHNR and CDR2 FQNEAQ (reference sequence). The DNA for the CDR3 is TGTGCCAGCTCTAACAGGGGAGTGGGCTACGAGCAGTACTTC. Its protein product is CASSNRGVGYEQYF.

The sample holds one count of this clone. J is TRBJ1-2 and V is TRBV6-5; the match to TRBD1 covers 7 bases. Germline V CDR1 and CDR2: MNHEY, SVGAGI. This CDR3 has 14 residues. Losses at the gene ends were 8 bases for V and 4 bases for J; bases not matched to a gene: 10. CDR3 DNA sequence: TGTGCCAGCCACGTCAGGGGGGGAGCCTATGGCTACACCTTC. Its protein product is CASHVRGGAYGYTF.

The chain is built from TRBV27 and TRBJ2-1; 7 nucleotides line up with TRBD1. V shed 4 bases and J 5 bases; nucleotides not matched to a gene: 8. Germline CDR1 and CDR2: MNHEY and SMNVEV (reference sequence). This CDR3 spans 15 amino acids. The CDR3 reads CASSYPGGRHNEQFF. The CDR3 nucleotides read TGTGCCAGCAGTTATCCAGGGGGTCGGCACAATGAGCAGTTCTTC.

This CDR3 is CASRLEVFLYSSTDTQYF. CDR3 bases: TGTGCAAGTCGCTTAGAGGTCTTTTTATATTCTAGCACAGATACGCAGTATTTT. The chain is built from TRBV12-2 and TRBJ2-3. TRBV12-2 has pseudogene status. CDR3 length equals 18 residues.

Concerning this clone: The identical CDR3 is also encoded by other nucleotide sequences in the sample. V usage is TRBV7-9 and J usage is TRBJ1-1, with no clear D. The CDR3 runs 13 residues. V lost 1 base and J 2 bases, leaving 5 bases between the germline ends. Germline CDR1 SEHNR, CDR2 FQNEAQ (reference sequence). The DNA for the CDR3 is TGTGCCAGCAGCTTAGAAGGAAACACTGAAGCTTTCTTT. Protein: CASSLEGNTEAFF.

The chain links TRBV6-6 to TRBJ2-7; D may be TRBD1 (5 bases). In germline, CDR1 is MNHNY, CDR2 SVGAGI (reference sequence). This CDR3 has 15 residues. Between the trimmed V and J ends, which lost 6 bases and 2 bases, there was a span of 17 bases. In DNA, the CDR3 is TGTGCCAGCAGCCAGCCGCTAGGACACACCTACGAGCAGTACTTC. Translation: CASSQPLGHTYEQYF.

The chain links TRBV5-1 to TRBJ2-3; tentatively, D is TRBD2 (6 bases). Deletions cut 4 bases from V and 6 bases from J, with 6 bases between. This CDR3 contains 11 residues. Germline loops: CDR1 SGHRS, CDR2 YFSETQ. The DNA of the CDR3 is TGCGCCAGCAGCGCGGGGGATACGCAGTATTTT. Translating gives CASSAGDTQYF.

The chain recombines TRBV19 with TRBJ1-5, with 10 bases lining up with TRBD1. Unmatched junction bases numbered 9, after V lost 6 bases and J lost 7 bases. This CDR3 has 15 amino acids. Germline CDR1 and CDR2: LNHDA and SQIVND (reference sequence). The CDR3 loop reads CASSPAGTGVQPQHF. In DNA form, the CDR3 reads TGTGCCAGTAGCCCGGCCGGGACAGGGGTGCAGCCCCAGCATTTT.

This sequence joins TRBV10-3 and TRBJ2-2; D ambiguous. The germline gives CDR1 ENHRY, CDR2 SYGVKD. The CDR3 is 15 amino acids. V was clipped by 3 bases and J by 3 bases, with 11 bases between them. CDR3 nucleotide sequence: TGTGCCATCAGTGATAACGGAGCCGACACCGGGGAGCTGTTTTTT. Its protein is CAISDNGADTGELFF.

This chain uses TRBV6-5 with TRBJ2-7, with D possibly being TRBD2 (6 bases). CDR3 length: 13 amino acids. Trimming left V 10 bases short and J 7 bases short, with 20 bases between. In germline, CDR1 is MNHEY, CDR2 SVGAGI. The chain's CDR3 is CATCGTSSLEQYF. Here the CDR3 DNA reads TGTGCCACCTGCGGGACTTCCAGTCTGGAGCAGTACTTC.

In its sample, this clone was seen a few times. V usage is TRBV23-1 and J usage is TRBJ2-3; D is possibly TRBD1 (6 bases). TRBV23-1 is reported as an ORF; its role is uncertain. This CDR3 has 14 residues. V was clipped by 4 bases and J by 3 bases, with 11 bases between them. CDR3 sequence (DNA): TGCGCCAGCAGTCTACACGGACAGACAGATACGCAGTATTTT. This sequence encodes CASSLHGQTDTQYF.

This chain joins TRBV2 and TRBJ2-1; 7 bases agree with TRBD1. Trimming at V came to 6 bases and at J to 6 bases, leaving 5 bases not matched to a gene. Germline CDR1 is SNHLY and CDR2 is FYNNEI. This CDR3 is 13 amino acids long. In nucleotides, the CDR3 is TGTGCCAGCAGGATACAGGGGATCAATGAGCAGTTCTTC. Translation gives CASRIQGINEQFF.